This TCR beta chain came from a study of blood T cell repertoires in COVID-19. In the authors' workflow: Reference gene primer amplification yielded estimated nucleated cell counts. Here immunoSEQ multiplex PCR was the method, and the copy in TCRdb shows in-frame clones only, minus some. The V and J calls and clone size are taken from that table; D and trimming were inferred from the DNA. The table includes tens of thousands of clones, about 83% detected once. Germline CDR1 is SGHDT and CDR2 is YYEEEE. V was clipped by 4 bases and J by 1 base; unmatched bases: 3. This CDR3 region has 14 residues. This chain links TRBV5-6 with TRBJ2-7, with 9 nucleotides matching TRBD1. The TCR sequence derives from a human donor in a cohort sampled during active COVID-19. The specimen sequenced was peripheral blood. The CDR3 DNA sequence: TGTGCCAGCAGCACCGGGACAGGGTCCTACGAGCAGTACTTC. It specifies CASSTGTGSYEQYF.